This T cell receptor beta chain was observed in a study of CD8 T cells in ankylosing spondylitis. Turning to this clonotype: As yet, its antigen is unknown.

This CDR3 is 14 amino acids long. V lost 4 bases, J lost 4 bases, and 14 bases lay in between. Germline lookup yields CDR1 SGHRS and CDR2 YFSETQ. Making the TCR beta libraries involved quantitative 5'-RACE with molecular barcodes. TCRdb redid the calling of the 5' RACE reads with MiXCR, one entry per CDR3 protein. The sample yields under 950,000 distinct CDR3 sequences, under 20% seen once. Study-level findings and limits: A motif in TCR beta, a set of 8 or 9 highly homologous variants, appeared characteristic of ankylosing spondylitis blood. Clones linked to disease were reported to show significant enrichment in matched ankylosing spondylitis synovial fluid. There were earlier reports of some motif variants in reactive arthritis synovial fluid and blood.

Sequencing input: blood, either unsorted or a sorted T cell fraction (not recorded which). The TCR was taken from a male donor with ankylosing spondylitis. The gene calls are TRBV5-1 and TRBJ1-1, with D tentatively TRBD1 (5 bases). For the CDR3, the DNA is TGCGCCAGCAGCATCGGGGGGGGAAGCACTGAAGCTTTCTTT. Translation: CASSIGGGSTEAFF.